The clone carrying this T cell receptor (beta chain) came up many times. What it recognizes is unknown. These data are taken from a study of Graves' ophthalmopathy and Graves' hyperthyroidism. Trimming cost V 1 base and J 5 bases, with 18 bases left between them. The CDR3 has 18 amino acids. The germline V gene has CDR1 LNHNV and CDR2 YYDKDF (reference sequence). From RNA, the CDR3 regions of TCR beta chains were amplified and sequenced. First-round RT-PCR employed HTBI primers, with a second-round multiplex PCR after it. MiXCR, run by TCRdb on the multiplex PCR reads, gives a single entry per CDR3 protein. Of around 1.1 million distinct CDR3 sequences listed, about two fifths are singletons. Study-level findings and limits: The model flagged ophthalmopathy progression at about 68% sensitivity and around 72% specificity.

The chain carries TRBV15 and TRBJ1-6; D call uncertain. Sequencing used peripheral blood or thyroid tissue (not recorded which). The receptor was isolated from an adult man with Graves' hyperthyroidism. The CDR3 bases are TGTGCCACCAGCAGAGTCCCTAACGCGGGAAGCAATAATTCACCCCTCCACTTT. Residues: CATSRVPNAGSNNSPLHF.